The entry below gives a single TCR beta chain sequence along with its context. Its specificity is unknown. Trimming pared 10 bases from V and 4 bases from J, leaving 25 bases between. The CDR3 length is 16 residues. These data come from a study of Graves' ophthalmopathy and Graves' hyperthyroidism. RNA served as the template for amplifying TCR beta CDR3 regions. The authors performed first-round RT-PCR with HTBI primers and then a second-round multiplex PCR. TCRdb redid the calling of the multiplex PCR reads with MiXCR, one entry per CDR3 protein. The sample consists of over a million distinct CDR3 sequences, about 36% of them appearing once. Regarding the study as a whole: Ophthalmopathy was separated from stable hyperthyroidism by a 13-signature model with approximately 91% sensitivity and roughly 84% specificity. Most expanded thyroid clonotypes above 0.001 frequency also appeared in blood.

This receptor was taken from an adult man with Graves' hyperthyroidism. Sequencing used peripheral blood or thyroid tissue (not recorded which). The chain is built from TRBV12-3 or TRBV12-4 and TRBJ1-2; a possible D gene is TRBD1 (5 bases). CDR3 region: CATTEAIPGGGYGYTF. The CDR3 coding sequence is TGTGCCACCACAGAAGCGATTCCAGGTGGGGGCTATGGCTACACCTTC.